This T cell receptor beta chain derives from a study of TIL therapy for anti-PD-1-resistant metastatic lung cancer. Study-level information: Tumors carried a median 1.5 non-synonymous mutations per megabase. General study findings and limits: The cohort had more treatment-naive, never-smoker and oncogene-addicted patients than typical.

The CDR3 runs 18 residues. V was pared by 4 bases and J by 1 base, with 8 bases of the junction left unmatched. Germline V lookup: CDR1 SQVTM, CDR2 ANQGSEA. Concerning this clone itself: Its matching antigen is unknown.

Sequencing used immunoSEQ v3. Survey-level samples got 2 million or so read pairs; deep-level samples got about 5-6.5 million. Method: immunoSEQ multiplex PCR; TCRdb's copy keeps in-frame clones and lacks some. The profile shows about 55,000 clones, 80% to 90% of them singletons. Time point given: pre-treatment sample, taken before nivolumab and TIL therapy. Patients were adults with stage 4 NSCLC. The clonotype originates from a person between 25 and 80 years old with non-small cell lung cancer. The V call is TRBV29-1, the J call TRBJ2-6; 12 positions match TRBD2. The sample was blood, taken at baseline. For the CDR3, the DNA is TGCAGCGTTGTCGCTAGCGGGAGGGAATTATCTGGGGCCAACGTCCTGACTTTC. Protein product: CSVVASGRELSGANVLTF.